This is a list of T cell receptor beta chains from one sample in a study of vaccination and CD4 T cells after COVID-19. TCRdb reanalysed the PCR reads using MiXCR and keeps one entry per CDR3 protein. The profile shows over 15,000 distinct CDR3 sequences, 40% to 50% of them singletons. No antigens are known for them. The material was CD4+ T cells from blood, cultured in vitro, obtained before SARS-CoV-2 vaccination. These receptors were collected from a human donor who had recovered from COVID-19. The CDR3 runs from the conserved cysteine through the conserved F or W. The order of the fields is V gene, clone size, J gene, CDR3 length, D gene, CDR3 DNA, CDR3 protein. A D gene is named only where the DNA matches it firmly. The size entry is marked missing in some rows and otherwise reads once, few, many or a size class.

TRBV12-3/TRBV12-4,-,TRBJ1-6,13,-,TGTGCCAGCAACCTGGGAGTCGATTCACCCCTCCACTTT,CASNLGVDSPLHF
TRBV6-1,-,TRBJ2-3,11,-,TGTGCCAGCAATCAGGGGGATACGCAGTATTTT,CASNQGDTQYF
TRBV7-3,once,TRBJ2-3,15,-,TGTGCCAGCAGTCAAAGGATATCTAGCACAGATACGCAGTATTTT,CASSQRISSTDTQYF
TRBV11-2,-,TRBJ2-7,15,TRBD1,TGTGCCAGCAGCTCATACCGGGACAGGGACCACGAGCAGTACTTC,CASSSYRDRDHEQYF
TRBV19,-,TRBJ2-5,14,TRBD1,TGTGCCAGTAGTATCGGACAGGGTGGGGAGACCCAGTACTTC,CASSIGQGGETQYF
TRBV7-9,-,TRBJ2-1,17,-,TGTGCCAGCAGCTTCTTCGAGGGGGGGGGTACCTACAATGAGCAGTTCTTC,CASSFFEGGGTYNEQFF
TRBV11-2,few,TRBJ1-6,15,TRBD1,TGTGCCAGCAGCTTAGACCTGACAGGGGGCTCACCCCTCCACTTT,CASSLDLTGGSPLHF
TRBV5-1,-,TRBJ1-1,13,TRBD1,TGCGCCAGCAGCTTACAGGGGGTCACTGAAGCTTTCTTT,CASSLQGVTEAFF
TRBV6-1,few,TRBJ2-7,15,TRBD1,TGTGCCAGCAGTGCCGGGACAGGGAGCACCTACGAGCAGTACTTC,CASSAGTGSTYEQYF
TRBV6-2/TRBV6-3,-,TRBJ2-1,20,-,TGTGCCGAGCCCTCCTTTTCTACGTCGAGCGCGCCAAAGGGTGTGAATGAGCAGTTCTTC,CAEPSFSTSSAPKGVNEQFF
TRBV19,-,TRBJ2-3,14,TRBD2,TGTGCCAGTAGAACTAGCGGGCTTAGGGATACGCAGTATTTT,CASRTSGLRDTQYF
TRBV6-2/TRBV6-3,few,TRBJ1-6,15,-,TGTGCCAGCAGTCGACCGACGGCAGATAATTCACCCCTCCACTTT,CASSRPTADNSPLHF
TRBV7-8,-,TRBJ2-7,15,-,TGTGCCAGCAGCTCCTTGGCCGGGGCAACCTACGAGCAGTACTTC,CASSSLAGATYEQYF
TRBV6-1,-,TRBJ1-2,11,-,TGTGCCAGCGGTGAAGCACGAGCAAAGACCTTC,CASGEARAKTF
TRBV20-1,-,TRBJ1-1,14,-,TGCAGTGCTAGAGCTATTTCCGAGGACACTGAAGCTTTCTTT,CSARAISEDTEAFF
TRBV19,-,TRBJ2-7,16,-,TGTGCCAGTAGTATAGTATCGGGGCAGCCCTCCTACGAGCAGTACTTC,CASSIVSGQPSYEQYF
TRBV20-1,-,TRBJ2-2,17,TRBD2,TGCAGTGCTAGAGAAGGACTAGTCGGGGCGAACACCGGGGAGCTGTTTTTT,CSAREGLVGANTGELFF
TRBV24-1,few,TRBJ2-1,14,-,TGTGCCACCAGTGATCGTAGAATGGGGGATGAGCAGTTCTTC,CATSDRRMGDEQFF
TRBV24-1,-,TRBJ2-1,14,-,TGTGCCACCAGTGATTCACGGAAAGGTTTTGAGCAGTTCTTC,CATSDSRKGFEQFF
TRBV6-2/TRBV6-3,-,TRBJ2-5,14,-,TGTGCCAGCAGTTACTCCCACAGGCGAGAGACCCAGTACTTC,CASSYSHRRETQYF
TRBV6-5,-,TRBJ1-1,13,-,TGTGCCAGCAGTTACTCGGGGGGATCTGAAGCTTTCTTT,CASSYSGGSEAFF
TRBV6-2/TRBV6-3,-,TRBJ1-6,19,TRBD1,TGTGCCAGCAGGTACCTCCCCGGACAGGATGATTTCTATAATTCACCCCTCCACTTT,CASRYLPGQDDFYNSPLHF
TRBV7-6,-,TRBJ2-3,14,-,TGTGCCAGCAGCTTAAGGGTGGGTTCAGATACGCAGTATTTT,CASSLRVGSDTQYF
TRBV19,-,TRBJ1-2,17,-,TGTGCCAGTAGTCAATCCCACCTGGGGGCCGCTAACTATGGCTACACCTTC,CASSQSHLGAANYGYTF
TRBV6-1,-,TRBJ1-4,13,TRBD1,TGTGCCAGCAGTGGACAGGGTAATGAAAAACTGTTTTTT,CASSGQGNEKLFF
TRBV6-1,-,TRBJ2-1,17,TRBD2,TGTGCCAGCACCCTACGGGCTAGCGGGGGGTTAATCAATGAGCAGTTCTTC,CASTLRASGGLINEQFF
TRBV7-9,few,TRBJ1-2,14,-,TGTGCCAGCAGCTTAGGATCGGTTGGACATGGCTACACCTTC,CASSLGSVGHGYTF
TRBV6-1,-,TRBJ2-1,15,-,TGTGCCAGCAGTGGCCACTGGGGGTCCTACAATGAGCAGTTCTTC,CASSGHWGSYNEQFF
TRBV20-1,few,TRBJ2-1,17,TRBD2,TGCAGTGCTAGAGATCGGAGCGGGGGGAGCTCCTACAATGAGCAGTTCTTC,CSARDRSGGSSYNEQFF
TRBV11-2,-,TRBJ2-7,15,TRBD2,TGTGCCAGCAGCTTAACAGCGGGAGGGTTGTACGAGCAGTACTTC,CASSLTAGGLYEQYF
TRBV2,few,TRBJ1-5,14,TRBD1,TGTGCCAGCGTACAGGGGACAGGCAATCAGCCCCAGCATTTT,CASVQGTGNQPQHF
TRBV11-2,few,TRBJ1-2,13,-,TGTGCCAGCAGCGTCCGGGGCAGGGATGGCTACACCTTC,CASSVRGRDGYTF